This TCR beta chain was obtained from a study of T cells in Graves' hyperthyroidism and ophthalmopathy. Study observations and caveats: Patients with ophthalmopathy were separated from those with stable hyperthyroidism by a 13 V-J model. Blood also showed most of the thyroid clonotypes that were expanded above 0.001.

To note about this clonotype: Its antigen remains unidentified.

The CDR3 has 12 residues. Trimming left V 5 bases short and J 6 bases short, with 9 bases between. Per germline, CDR1 SGHTA and CDR2 FQGTGA. TCR beta CDR3 regions were amplified from RNA. Primed by the HTBI set, a first-round RT-PCR was run on the TCR CDR3. TCRdb called the multiplex PCR reads again in MiXCR, with one record for every CDR3 protein. The sample includes around 580,000 distinct CDR3 sequences, roughly 46% of them seen just once. The TCR sequence derives from a woman aged 18-29 years with Graves' hyperthyroidism. The V and J genes are TRBV7-3 and TRBJ2-3, with unresolved D. The sequenced sample consisted of peripheral blood or thyroid tissue (not recorded which). The CDR3 region is CASSHRTDTQYF. CDR3 in DNA: TGTGCCAGCAGCCACCGAACCGATACGCAGTATTTT.